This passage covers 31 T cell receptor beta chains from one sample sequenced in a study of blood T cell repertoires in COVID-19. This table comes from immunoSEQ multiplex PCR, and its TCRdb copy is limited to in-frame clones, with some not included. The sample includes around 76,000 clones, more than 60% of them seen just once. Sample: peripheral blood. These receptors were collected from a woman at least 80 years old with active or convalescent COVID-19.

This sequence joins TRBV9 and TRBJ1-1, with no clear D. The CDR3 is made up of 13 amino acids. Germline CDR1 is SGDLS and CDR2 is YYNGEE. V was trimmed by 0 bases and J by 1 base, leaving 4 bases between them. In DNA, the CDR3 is TGTGCCAGCAGCGTAGTACAGAACACTGAAGCTTTCTTT. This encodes CASSVVQNTEAFF. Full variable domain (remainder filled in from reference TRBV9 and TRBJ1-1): DSGVTQTPKHLITATGQRVTLRCSPRSGDLSVYWYQQSLDQGLQFLIQYYNGEERAKGNILERFSAQQFPDLHSELNLSSLELGDSALYFCASSVVQNTEAFFGQGTRLTVV.

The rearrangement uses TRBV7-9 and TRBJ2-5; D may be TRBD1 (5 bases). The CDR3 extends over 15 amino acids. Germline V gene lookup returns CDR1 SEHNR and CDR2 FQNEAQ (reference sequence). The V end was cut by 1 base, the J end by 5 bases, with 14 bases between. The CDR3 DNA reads TGTGCCAGCAGCTTAGTGGTAGGGGCGAGTGAGACCCAGTACTTC. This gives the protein CASSLVVGASETQYF.

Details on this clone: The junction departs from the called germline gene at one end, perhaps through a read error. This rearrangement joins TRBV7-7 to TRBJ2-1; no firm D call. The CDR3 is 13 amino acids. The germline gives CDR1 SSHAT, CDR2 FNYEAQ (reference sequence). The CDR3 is CASSLSQNNEQFF. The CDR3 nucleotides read TGTGCTAGCAGCTTATCCCAGAACAATGAGCAGTTCTTC.

Here the CDR3 reads CSAGPQGTQYF. CDR3 nucleotides: TGCAGTGCTGGGCCCCAAGGCACCCAGTACTTC. V is TRBV20-1 and J is TRBJ2-5, with D unclear. CDR1 DFQATT and CDR2 SNEGSKA come from the germline V gene (reference sequence). The CDR3 is 11 amino acids. Between the trimmed V and J ends, which lost 5 bases and 8 bases, there was a span of 12 bases.

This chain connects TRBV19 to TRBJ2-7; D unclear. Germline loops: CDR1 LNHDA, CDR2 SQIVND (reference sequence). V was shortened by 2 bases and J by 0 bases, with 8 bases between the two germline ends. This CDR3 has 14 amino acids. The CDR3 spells CASSIQTGSYEQYF. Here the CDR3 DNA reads TGTGCCAGTAGTATACAGACTGGCTCCTACGAGCAGTACTTC.

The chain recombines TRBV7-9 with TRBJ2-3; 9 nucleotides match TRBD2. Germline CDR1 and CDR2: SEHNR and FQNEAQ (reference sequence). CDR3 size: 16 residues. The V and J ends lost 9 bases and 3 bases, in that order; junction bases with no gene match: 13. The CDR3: CASKKASGGSTDTQYF. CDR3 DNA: TGTGCCAGTAAGAAGGCAAGCGGGGGGTCGACAGATACGCAGTATTTT.

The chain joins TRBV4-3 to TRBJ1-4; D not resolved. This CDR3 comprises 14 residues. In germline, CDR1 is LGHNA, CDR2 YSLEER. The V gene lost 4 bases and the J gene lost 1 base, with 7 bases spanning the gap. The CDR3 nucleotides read TGCGCCAGCAGCCTTGAGGGAACTAATGAAAAACTGTTTTTT. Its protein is CASSLEGTNEKLFF.

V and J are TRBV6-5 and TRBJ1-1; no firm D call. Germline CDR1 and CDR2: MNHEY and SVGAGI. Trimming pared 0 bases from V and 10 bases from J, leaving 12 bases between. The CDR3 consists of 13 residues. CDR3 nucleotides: TGTGCCAGCAGTTACTCGGGAGGCCTCGGAGCTTTCTTT. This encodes CASSYSGGLGAFF.

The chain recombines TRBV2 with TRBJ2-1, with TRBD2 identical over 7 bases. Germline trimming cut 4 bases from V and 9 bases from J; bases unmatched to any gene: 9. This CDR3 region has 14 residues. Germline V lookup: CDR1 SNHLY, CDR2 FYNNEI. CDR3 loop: CASSVGRGSIEQFF. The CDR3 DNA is TGTGCCAGCAGTGTCGGGCGGGGGTCAATTGAGCAGTTCTTC. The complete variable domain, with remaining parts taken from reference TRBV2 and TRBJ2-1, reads EPEVTQTPSHQVTQMGQEVILRCVPISNHLYFYWYRQILGQKVEFLVSFYNNEISEKSEIFDDQFSVERPDGSNFTLKIRSTKLEDSAMYFCASSVGRGSIEQFFGPGTRLTVL.

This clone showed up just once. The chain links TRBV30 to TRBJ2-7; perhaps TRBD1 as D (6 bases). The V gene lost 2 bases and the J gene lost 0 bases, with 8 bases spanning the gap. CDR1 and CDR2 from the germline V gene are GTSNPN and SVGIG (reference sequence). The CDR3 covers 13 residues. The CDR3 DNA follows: TGTGCCTGGAGTCGGGACAACTCCTACGAGCAGTACTTC. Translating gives CAWSRDNSYEQYF.

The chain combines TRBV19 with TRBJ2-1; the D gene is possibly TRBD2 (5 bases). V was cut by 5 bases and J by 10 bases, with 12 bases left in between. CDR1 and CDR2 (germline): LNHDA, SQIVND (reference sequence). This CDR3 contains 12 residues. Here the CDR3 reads CASSPRWEEQFF. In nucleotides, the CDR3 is TGTGCCAGTAGTCCCCGTTGGGAGGAGCAGTTCTTC.

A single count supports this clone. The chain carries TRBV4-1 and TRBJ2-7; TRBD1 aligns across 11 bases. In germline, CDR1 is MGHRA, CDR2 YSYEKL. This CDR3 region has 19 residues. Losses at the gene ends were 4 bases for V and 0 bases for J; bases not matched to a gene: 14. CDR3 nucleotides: TGCGCCAGCAGCCCGGACAGGGGGCGGTTGAAGGATGACTCCTACGAGCAGTACTTC. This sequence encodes CASSPDRGRLKDDSYEQYF.

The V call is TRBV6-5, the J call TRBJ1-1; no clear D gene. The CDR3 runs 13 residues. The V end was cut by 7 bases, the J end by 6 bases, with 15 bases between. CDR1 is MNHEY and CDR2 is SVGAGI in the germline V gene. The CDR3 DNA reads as TGTGCCAGCAAGACTACTAGGGTCGCTGAAGCTTTCTTT. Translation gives CASKTTRVAEAFF.

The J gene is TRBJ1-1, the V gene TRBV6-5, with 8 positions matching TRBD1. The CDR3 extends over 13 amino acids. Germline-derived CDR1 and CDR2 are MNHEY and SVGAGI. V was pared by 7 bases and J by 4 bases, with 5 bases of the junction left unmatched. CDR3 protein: CASTSTGGTEAFF. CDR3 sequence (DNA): TGTGCCAGCACTTCCACAGGGGGCACTGAAGCTTTCTTT.

The CDR3 sequence is CASSIQRVTQYF. The CDR3 DNA reads as TGTGCCAGCAGTATCCAGCGGGTTACGCAGTATTTT. The rearrangement uses TRBV12-3 or TRBV12-4 and TRBJ2-3, with TRBD2 as a possible D gene (6 bases). There are 12 residues in the CDR3. V was cut by 5 bases and J by 8 bases, with 11 bases left in between.

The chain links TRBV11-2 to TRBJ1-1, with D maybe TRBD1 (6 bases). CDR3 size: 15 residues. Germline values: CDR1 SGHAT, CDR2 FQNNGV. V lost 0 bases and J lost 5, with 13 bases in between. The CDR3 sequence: CASSLDNTGWTEAFF. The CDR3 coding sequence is TGTGCCAGCAGCTTAGATAACACAGGGTGGACTGAAGCTTTCTTT.

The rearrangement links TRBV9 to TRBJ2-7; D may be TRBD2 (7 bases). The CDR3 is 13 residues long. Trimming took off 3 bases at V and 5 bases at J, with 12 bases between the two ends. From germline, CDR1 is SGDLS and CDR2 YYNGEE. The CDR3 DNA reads TGTGCCAGCAGCGCCGGGGGGCCGGACGAGCAGTACTTC. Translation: CASSAGGPDEQYF.

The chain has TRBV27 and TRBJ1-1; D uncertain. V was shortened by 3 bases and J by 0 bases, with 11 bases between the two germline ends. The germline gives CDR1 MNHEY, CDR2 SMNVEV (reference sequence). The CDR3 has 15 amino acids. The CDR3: CASSFGYGVNTEAFF. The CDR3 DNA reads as TGTGCCAGCAGTTTCGGATATGGAGTGAACACTGAAGCTTTCTTT.

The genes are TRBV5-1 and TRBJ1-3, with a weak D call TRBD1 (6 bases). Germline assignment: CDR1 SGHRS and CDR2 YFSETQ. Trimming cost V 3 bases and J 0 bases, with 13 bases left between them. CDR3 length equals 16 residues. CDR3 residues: CASSWGPESSGNTIYF. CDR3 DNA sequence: TGCGCCAGCAGCTGGGGGCCAGAGAGCTCTGGAAACACCATATATTTT.

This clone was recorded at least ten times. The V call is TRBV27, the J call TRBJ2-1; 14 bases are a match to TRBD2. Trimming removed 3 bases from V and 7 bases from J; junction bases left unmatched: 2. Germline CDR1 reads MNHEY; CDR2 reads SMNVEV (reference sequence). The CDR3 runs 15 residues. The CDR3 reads CASSLTSGGANEQFF. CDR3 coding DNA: TGTGCCAGCAGTTTGACTAGCGGGGGGGCTAATGAGCAGTTCTTC.

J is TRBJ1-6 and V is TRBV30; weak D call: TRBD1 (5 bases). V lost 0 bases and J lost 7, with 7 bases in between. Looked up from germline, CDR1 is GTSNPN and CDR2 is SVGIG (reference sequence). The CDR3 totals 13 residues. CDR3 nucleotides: TGTGCCTGGAGTGTTCAGGGAAATTCACCCCTCCACTTT. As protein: CAWSVQGNSPLHF.

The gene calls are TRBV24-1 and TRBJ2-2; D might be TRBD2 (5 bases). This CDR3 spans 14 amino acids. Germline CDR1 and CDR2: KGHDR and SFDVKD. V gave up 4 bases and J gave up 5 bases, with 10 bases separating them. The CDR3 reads CATSDQRETGELFF. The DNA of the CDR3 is TGTGCCACCAGTGACCAGAGGGAGACCGGGGAGCTGTTTTTT.

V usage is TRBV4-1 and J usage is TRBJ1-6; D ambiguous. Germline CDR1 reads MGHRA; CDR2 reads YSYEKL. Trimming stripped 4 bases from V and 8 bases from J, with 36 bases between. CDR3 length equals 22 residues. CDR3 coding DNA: TGCGCCAGCAGCCCAACCGATCGCGGTGGAAGAGGTCGACGGTATAGTTATTCACCCCTCCACTTT. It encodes CASSPTDRGGRGRRYSYSPLHF.

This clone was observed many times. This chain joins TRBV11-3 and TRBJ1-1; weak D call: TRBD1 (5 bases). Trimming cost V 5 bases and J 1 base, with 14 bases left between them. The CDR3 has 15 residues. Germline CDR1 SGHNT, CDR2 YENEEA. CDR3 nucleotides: TGTGCCAGCAGCCCTGCGGGGGGATCGAACACTGAAGCTTTCTTT. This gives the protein CASSPAGGSNTEAFF.

The CDR3 is CAVAAVEQFF. The CDR3 DNA sequence: TGTGCCGTTGCCGCGGTTGAGCAGTTCTTC. The V and J genes are TRBV6-5 and TRBJ2-1, with D unresolved. In germline, CDR1 is MNHEY, CDR2 SVGAGI. The germline V and J ends were trimmed by 11 bases and 9 bases, with 11 bases remaining between them. The CDR3 runs 10 residues.

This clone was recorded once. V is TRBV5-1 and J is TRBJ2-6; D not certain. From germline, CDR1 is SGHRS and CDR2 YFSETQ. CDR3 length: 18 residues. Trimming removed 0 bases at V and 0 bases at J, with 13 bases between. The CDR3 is CASSLVGFSFSGANVLTF. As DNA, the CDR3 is TGCGCCAGCAGCTTGGTCGGGTTCAGCTTCTCTGGGGCCAACGTCCTGACTTTC.

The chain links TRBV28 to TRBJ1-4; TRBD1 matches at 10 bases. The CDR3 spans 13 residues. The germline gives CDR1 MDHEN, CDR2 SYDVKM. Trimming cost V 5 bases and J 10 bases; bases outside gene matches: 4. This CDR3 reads CASSDRGQGKLFF. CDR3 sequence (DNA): TGTGCCAGCAGTGACAGGGGGCAGGGAAAACTGTTTTTT.

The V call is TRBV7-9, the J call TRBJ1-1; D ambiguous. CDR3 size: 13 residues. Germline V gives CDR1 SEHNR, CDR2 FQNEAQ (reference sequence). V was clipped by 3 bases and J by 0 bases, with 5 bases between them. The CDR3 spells CASSLQVNTEAFF. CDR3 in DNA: TGTGCCAGCAGCTTGCAGGTGAACACTGAAGCTTTCTTT.

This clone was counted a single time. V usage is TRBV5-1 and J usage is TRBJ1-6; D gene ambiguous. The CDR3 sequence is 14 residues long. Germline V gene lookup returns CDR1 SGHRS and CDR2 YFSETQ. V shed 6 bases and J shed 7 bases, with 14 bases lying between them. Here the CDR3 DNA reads TGCGCCAGCACTAGAGGGATAAACAATTCACCCCTCCACTTT. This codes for CASTRGINNSPLHF. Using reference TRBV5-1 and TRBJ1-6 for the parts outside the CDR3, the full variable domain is KAGVTQTPRYLIKTRGQQVTLSCSPISGHRSVSWYQQTPGQGLQFLFEYFSETQRNKGNFPGRFSGRQFSNSRSEMNVSTLELGDSALYLCASTRGINNSPLHFGNGTRLTVT.

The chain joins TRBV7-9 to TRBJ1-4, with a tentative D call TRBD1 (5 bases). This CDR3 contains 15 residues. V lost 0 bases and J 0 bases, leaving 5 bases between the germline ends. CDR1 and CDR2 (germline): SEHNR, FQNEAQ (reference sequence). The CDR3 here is CASSLAQATNEKLFF. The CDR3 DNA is TGTGCCAGCAGCTTAGCACAGGCAACTAATGAAAAACTGTTTTTT.

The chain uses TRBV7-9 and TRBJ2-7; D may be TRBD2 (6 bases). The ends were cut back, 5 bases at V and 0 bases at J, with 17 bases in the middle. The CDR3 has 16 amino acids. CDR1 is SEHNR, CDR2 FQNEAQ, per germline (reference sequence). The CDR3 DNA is TGTGCCAGCAGCCCAGTAGCGGTTTCTAGCTCCTACGAGCAGTACTTC. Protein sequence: CASSPVAVSSSYEQYF.